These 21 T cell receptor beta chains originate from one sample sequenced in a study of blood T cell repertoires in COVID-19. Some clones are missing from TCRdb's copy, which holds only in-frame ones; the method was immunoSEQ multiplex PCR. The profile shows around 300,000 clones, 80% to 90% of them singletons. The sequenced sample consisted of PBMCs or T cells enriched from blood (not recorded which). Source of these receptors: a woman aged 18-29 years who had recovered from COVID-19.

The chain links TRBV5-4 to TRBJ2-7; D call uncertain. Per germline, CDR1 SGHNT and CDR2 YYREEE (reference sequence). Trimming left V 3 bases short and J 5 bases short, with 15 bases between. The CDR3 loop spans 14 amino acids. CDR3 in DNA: TGTGCCAGCAGCTCCCATCCTAATAAAAACGAGCAGTACTTC. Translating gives CASSSHPNKNEQYF.

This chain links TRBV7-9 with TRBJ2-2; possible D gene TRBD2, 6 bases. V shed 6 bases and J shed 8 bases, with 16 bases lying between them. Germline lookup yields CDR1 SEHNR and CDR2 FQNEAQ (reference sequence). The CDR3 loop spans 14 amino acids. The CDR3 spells CASRLGTASGELFF. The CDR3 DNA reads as TGTGCCAGCAGGTTGGGGACTGCTTCAGGGGAGCTGTTTTTT. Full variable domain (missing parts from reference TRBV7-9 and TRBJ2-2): DTGVSQNPRHKITKRGQNVTFRCDPISEHNRLYWYRQTLGQGPEFLTYFQNEAQLEKSRLLSDRFSAERPKGSFSTLEIQRTEQGDSAMYLCASRLGTASGELFFGEGSRLTVL.

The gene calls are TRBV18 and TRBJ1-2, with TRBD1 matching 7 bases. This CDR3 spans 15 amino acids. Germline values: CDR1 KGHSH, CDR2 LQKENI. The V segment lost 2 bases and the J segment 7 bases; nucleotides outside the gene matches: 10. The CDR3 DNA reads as TGTGCCAGCTCACCAAGAGGACAGGCCTTTATTGGCTACACCTTC. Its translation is CASSPRGQAFIGYTF.

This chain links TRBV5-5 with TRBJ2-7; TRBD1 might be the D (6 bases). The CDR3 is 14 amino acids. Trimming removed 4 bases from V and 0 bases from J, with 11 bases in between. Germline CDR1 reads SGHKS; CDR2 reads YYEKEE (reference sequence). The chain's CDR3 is CASSKQGFSYEQYF. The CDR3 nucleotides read TGTGCCAGCAGCAAACAGGGATTCTCCTACGAGCAGTACTTC.

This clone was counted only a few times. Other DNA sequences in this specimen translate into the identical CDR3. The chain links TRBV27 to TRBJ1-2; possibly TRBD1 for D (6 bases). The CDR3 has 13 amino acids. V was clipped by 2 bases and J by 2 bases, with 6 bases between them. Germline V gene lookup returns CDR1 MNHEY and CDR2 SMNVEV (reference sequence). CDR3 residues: CASSLRGNYGYTF. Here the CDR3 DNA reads TGTGCCAGCAGTTTAAGGGGGAACTATGGCTACACCTTC.

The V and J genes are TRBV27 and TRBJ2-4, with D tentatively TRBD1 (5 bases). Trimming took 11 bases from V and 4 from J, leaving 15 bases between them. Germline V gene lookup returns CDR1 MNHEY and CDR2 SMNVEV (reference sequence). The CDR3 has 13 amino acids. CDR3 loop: CAGQSDRKNIQYF. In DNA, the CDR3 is TGTGCCGGCCAGAGTGACAGAAAAAACATTCAGTACTTC.

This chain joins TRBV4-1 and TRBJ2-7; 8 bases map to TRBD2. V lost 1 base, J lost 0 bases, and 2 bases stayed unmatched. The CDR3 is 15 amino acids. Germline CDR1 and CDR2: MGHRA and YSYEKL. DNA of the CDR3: TGCGCCAGCAGCCAAGTAGCGGGGAACTCCTACGAGCAGTACTTC. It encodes CASSQVAGNSYEQYF.

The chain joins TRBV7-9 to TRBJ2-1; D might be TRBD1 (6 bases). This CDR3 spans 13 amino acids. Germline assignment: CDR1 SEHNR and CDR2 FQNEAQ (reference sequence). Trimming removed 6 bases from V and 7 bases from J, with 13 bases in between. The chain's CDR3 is CASSLYRENEQFF. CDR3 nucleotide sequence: TGTGCCAGCAGTTTGTACAGGGAAAATGAGCAGTTCTTC.

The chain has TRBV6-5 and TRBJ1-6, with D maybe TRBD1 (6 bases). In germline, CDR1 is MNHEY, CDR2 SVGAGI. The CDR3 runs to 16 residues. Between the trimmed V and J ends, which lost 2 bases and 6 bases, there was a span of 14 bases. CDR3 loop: CASSYGTLSSNSPLHF. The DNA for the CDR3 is TGTGCCAGCAGTTACGGGACACTTTCTAGTAATTCACCCCTCCACTTT.

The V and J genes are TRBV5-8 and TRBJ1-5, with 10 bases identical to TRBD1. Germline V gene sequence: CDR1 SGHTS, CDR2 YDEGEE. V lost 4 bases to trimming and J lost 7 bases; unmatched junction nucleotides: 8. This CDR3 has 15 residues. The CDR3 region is CASSLTGGFGQPQHF. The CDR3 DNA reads TGTGCCAGCAGCCTGACAGGGGGCTTCGGGCAGCCCCAGCATTTT.

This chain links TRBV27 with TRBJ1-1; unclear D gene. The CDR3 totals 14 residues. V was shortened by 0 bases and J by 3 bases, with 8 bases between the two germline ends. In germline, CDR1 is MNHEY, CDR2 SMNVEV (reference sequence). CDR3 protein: CASSLSRADTEAFF. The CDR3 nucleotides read TGTGCCAGCAGTTTATCGAGGGCTGACACTGAAGCTTTCTTT.

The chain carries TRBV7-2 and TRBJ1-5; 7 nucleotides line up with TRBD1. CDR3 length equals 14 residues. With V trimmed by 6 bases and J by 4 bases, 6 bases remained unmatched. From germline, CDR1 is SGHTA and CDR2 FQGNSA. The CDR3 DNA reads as TGTGCCAGCAGGGATACAGGGGTTAATCAGCCCCAGCATTTT. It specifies CASRDTGVNQPQHF. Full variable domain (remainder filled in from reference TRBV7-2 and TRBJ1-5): GAGVSQSPSNKVTEKGKDVELRCDPISGHTALYWYRQSLGQGLEFLIYFQGNSAPDKSGLPSDRFSAERTGGSVSTLTIQRTQQEDSAVYLCASRDTGVNQPQHFGDGTRLSIL.

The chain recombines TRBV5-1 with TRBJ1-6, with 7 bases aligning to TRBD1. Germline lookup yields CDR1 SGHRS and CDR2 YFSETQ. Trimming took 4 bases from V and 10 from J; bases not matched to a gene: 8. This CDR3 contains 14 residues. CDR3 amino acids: CASSEGQSRSPLHF. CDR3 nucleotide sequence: TGCGCCAGCAGCGAGGGACAGTCTAGGTCACCCCTCCACTTT.

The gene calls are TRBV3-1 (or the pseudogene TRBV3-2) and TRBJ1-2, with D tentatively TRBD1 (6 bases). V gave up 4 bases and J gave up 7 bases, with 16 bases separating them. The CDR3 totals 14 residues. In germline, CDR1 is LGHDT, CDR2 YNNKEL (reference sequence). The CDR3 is CASSRTAGAGGYTF. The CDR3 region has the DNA TGTGCCAGCAGCCGGACGGCAGGGGCTGGTGGCTACACCTTC.

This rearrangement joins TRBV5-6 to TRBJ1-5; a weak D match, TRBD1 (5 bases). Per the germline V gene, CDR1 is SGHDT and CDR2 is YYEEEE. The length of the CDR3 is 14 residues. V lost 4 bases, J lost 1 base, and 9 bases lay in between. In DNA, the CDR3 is TGTGCCAGCAGCCCGAGACAGAGCAATCAGCCCCAGCATTTT. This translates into CASSPRQSNQPQHF.

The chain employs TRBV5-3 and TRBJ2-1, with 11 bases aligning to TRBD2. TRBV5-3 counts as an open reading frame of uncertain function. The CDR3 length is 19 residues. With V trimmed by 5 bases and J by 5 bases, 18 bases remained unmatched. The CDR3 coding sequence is TGTGCCAGAAGTTGTAACTCCTTACCGACTAGCGGGGAACACAATGAGCAGTTCTTC. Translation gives CARSCNSLPTSGEHNEQFF.

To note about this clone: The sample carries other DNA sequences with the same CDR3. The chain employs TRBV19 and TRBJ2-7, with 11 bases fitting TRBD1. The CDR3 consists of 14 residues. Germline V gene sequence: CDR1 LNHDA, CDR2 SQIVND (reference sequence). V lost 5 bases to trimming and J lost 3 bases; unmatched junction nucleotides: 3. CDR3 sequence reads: CASSPGTGGYEQYF. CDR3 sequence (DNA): TGTGCCAGTAGTCCAGGGACAGGGGGCTACGAGCAGTACTTC.

In DNA, the CDR3 is TGTGCCAGCAGCCCTATGTACGAGCAGTACTTC. Residues: CASSPMYEQYF. The rearrangement links TRBV7-8 to TRBJ2-7; D is ambiguous. V was pared by 5 bases and J by 4 bases, with 6 bases between. The CDR3 length is 11 residues. Germline V gene data show CDR1 as SGHVS and CDR2 as FQNEAQ.

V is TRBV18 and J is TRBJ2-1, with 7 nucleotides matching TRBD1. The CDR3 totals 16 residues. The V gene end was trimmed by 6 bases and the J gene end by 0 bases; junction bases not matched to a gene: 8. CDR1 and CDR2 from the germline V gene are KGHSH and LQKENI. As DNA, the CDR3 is TGTGCCAGCTCCGACAGGGCTGCCGGCTCCTACAATGAGCAGTTCTTC. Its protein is CASSDRAAGSYNEQFF.

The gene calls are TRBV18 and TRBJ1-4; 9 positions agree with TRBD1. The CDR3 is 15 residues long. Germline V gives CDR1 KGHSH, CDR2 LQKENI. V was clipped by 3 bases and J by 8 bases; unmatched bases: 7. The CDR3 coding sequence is TGTGCCAGCTCACCTTCCCGGGACAGGGAAGAAAAACTGTTTTTT. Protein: CASSPSRDREEKLFF.

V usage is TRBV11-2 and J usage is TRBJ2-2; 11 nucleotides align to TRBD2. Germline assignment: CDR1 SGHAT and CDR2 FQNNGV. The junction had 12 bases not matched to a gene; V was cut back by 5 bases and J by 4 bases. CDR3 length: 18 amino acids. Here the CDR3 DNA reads TGTGCCAGCAGCCTCTATAGCGGGGGGGCGTTAGGCACCGGGGAGCTGTTTTTT. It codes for CASSLYSGGALGTGELFF.